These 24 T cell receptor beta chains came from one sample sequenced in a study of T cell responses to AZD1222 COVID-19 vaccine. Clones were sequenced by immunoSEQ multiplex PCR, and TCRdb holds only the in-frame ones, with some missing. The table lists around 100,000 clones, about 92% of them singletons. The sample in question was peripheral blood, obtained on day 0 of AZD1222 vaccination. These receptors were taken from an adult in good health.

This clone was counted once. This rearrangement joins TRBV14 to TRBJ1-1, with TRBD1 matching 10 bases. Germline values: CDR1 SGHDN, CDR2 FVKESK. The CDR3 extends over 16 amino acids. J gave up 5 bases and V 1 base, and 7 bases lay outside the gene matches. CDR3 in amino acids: CASSQGRQGARTEAFF. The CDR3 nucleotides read TGTGCCAGCAGCCAAGGAAGACAGGGGGCGAGGACTGAAGCTTTCTTT.

In DNA, the CDR3 is TGTGCCAGCAGTTTCGGCGCCCAGGGGCAGTACTTC. Encoded protein: CASSFGAQGQYF. The chain employs TRBV12-3 or TRBV12-4 and TRBJ2-7, with a tentative D call TRBD1 (5 bases). The CDR3 is 12 amino acids. The germline V and J ends were trimmed by 3 bases and 9 bases, with 12 bases remaining between them.

This CDR3 is CASSEGPTGVKFF. CDR3 nucleotide sequence: TGCGCCAGCAGCGAGGGGCCGACAGGAGTAAAGTTCTTC. The V gene is TRBV5-1, the J gene TRBJ2-1, with D possibly matching TRBD1 (6 bases). Trimming took 4 bases from V and 14 from J, leaving 19 bases between them. CDR3 size: 13 residues. Germline loops: CDR1 SGHRS, CDR2 YFSETQ.

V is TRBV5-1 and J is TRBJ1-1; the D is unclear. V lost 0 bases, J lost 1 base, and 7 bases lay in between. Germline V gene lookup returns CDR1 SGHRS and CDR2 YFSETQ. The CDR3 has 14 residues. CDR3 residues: CASSLVGRNTEAFF. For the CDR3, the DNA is TGCGCCAGCAGCTTGGTCGGAAGGAACACTGAAGCTTTCTTT.

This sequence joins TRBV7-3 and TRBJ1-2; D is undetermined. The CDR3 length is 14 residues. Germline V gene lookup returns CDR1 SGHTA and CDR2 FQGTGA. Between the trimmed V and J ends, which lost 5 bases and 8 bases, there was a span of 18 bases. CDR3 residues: CASSPIRGVIGYTF. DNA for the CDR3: TGTGCCAGCAGCCCGATCCGAGGCGTAATCGGCTACACCTTC.

The CDR3 region is CASSYPGSGNTIYF. The CDR3 coding sequence is TGTGCCAGCAGTTACCCCGGCTCTGGAAACACCATATATTTT. This sequence joins TRBV6-5 and TRBJ1-3; the D is unclear. The CDR3 runs to 14 residues. Trimming took 2 bases from V and 0 from J, leaving 5 bases between them. The germline CDR1 and CDR2 sequences are MNHEY and SVGAGI.

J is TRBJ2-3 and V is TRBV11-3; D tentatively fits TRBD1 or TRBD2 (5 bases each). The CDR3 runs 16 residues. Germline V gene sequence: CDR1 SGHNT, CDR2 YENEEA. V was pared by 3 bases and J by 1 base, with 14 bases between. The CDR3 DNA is TGTGCCAGCAGCTTCCGGGCTCAGGGAGGCACAGATACGCAGTATTTT. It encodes CASSFRAQGGTDTQYF. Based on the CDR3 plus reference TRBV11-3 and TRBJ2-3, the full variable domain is EAGVVQSPRYKIIEKKQPVAFWCNPISGHNTLYWYLQNLGQGPELLIRYENEEAVDDSQLPKDRFSAERLKGVDSTLKIQPAELGDSAVYLCASSFRAQGGTDTQYFGPGTRLTVL.

The CDR3 sequence is CASSQSPQGYRGYTF. CDR3 nucleotide sequence: TGTGCCAGCAGCCAATCCCCGCAGGGATATAGGGGCTACACCTTC. The chain is built from TRBV3-1 (or the pseudogene TRBV3-2) and TRBJ1-2, with TRBD1 as a possible D gene (5 bases). CDR1 and CDR2 from the germline V gene are LGHDT and YNNKEL (reference sequence). The V gene lost 2 bases and the J gene lost 8 bases, with 18 bases spanning the gap. The CDR3 loop spans 15 amino acids.

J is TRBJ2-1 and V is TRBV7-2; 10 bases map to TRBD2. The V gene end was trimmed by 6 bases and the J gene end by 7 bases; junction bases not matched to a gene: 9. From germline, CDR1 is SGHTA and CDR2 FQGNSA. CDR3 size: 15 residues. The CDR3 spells CASSSSGRAGNEQFF. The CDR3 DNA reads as TGTGCCAGCAGTTCCAGCGGGAGGGCCGGGAATGAGCAGTTCTTC.

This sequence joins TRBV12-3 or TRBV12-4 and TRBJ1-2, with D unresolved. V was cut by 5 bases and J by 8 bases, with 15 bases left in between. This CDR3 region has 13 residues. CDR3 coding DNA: TGTGCCAGCAGTCTTCGGACCTCCGGGGGCTACACCTTC. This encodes CASSLRTSGGYTF.

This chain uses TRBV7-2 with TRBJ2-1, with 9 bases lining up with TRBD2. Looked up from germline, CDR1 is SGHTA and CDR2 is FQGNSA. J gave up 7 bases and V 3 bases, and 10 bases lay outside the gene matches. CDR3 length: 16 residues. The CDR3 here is CASSFQFAGGQNEQFF. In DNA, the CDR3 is TGTGCCAGCAGCTTCCAATTTGCGGGAGGGCAGAATGAGCAGTTCTTC.

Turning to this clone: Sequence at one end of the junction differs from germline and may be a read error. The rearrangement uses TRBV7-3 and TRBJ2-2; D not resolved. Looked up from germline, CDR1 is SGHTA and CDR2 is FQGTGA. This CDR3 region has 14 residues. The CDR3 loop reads CASSPPSNNGELFF. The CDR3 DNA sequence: TGTGCCAGCAGTCCACCCTCAAACAACGGGGAGCTGTTTTTT.

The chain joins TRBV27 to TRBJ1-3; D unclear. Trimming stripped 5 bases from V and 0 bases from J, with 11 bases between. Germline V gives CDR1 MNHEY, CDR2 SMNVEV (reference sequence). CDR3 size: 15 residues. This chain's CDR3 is CASSPRTGSGNTIYF. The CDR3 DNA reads TGTGCCAGCAGTCCAAGGACGGGCTCTGGAAACACCATATATTTT.

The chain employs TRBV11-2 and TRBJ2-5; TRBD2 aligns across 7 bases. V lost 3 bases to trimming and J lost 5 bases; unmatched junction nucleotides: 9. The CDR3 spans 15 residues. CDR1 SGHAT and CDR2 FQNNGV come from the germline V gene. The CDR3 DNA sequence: TGTGCCAGCAGCTTCCAGAGGGAGGGTTGGGAGACCCAGTACTTC. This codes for CASSFQREGWETQYF.

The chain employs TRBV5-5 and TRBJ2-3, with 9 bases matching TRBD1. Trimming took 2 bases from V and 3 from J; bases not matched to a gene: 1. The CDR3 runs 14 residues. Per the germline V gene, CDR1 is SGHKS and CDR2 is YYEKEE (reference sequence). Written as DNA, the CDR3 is TGTGCCAGCAGCTTTGGGACAGGGACAGATACGCAGTATTTT. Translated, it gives CASSFGTGTDTQYF.

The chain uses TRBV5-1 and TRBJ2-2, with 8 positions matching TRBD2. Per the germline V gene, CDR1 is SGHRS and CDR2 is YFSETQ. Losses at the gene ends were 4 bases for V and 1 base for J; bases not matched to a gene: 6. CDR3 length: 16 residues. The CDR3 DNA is TGCGCCAGCAGCCCGGGACTAGTTGAGAACACCGGGGAGCTGTTTTTT. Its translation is CASSPGLVENTGELFF.

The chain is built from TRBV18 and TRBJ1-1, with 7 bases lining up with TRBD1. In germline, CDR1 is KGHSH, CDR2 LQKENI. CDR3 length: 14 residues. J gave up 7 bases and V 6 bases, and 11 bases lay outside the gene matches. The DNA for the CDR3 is TGTGCCAGCTCCCTTACAGGGGAAGGAATTGAAGCTTTCTTT. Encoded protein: CASSLTGEGIEAFF.

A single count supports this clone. CDR3 sequence: CASKRQGNWGYTF. CDR3 sequence (DNA): TGTGCCAGCAAAAGACAGGGAAATTGGGGCTACACCTTC. The chain joins TRBV6-5 to TRBJ1-2; 7 bases match TRBD1. Germline assignment: CDR1 MNHEY and CDR2 SVGAGI. V lost 7 bases to trimming and J lost 8 bases; unmatched junction nucleotides: 10. CDR3 length equals 13 residues.

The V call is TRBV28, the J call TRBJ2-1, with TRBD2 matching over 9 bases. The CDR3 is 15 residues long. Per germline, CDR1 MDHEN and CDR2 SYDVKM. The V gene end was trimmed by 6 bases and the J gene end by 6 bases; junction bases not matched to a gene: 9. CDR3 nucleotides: TGTGCCAGCAGCCCCGGGACTAGCCCCTCCAATGAGCAGTTCTTC. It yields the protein CASSPGTSPSNEQFF.

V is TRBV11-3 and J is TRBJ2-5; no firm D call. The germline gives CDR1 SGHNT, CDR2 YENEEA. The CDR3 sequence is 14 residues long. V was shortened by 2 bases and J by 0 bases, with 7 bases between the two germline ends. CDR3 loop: CASSLLGYQETQYF. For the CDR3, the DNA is TGTGCCAGCAGCTTATTGGGGTACCAAGAGACCCAGTACTTC.

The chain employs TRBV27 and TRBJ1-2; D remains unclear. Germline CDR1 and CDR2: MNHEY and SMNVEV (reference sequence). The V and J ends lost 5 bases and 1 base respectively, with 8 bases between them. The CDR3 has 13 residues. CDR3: CASSPYSNYGYTF. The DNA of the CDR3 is TGTGCCAGCAGTCCTTACAGTAACTATGGCTACACCTTC.

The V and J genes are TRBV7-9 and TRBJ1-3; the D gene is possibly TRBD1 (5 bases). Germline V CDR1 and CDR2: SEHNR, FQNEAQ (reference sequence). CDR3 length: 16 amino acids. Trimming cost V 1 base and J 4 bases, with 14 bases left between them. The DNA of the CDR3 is TGTGCCAGCAGCTTAGATGGGGCGGCCGTCGGAAACACCATATATTTT. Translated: CASSLDGAAVGNTIYF.

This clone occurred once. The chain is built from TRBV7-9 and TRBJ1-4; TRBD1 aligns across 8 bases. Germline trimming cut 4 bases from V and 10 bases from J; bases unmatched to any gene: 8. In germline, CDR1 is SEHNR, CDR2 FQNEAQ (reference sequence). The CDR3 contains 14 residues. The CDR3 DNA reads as TGTGCCAGCAGCTCCCCAGGGGGCGAAGGAAAACTGTTTTTT. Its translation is CASSSPGGEGKLFF.

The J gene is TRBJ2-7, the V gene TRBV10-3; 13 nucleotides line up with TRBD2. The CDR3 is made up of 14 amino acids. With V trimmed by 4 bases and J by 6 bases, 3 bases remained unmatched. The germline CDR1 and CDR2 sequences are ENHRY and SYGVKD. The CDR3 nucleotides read TGTGCCATCAGTGGGACTAGCGGGAGCTCCGAGCAGTACTTC. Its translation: CAISGTSGSSEQYF.